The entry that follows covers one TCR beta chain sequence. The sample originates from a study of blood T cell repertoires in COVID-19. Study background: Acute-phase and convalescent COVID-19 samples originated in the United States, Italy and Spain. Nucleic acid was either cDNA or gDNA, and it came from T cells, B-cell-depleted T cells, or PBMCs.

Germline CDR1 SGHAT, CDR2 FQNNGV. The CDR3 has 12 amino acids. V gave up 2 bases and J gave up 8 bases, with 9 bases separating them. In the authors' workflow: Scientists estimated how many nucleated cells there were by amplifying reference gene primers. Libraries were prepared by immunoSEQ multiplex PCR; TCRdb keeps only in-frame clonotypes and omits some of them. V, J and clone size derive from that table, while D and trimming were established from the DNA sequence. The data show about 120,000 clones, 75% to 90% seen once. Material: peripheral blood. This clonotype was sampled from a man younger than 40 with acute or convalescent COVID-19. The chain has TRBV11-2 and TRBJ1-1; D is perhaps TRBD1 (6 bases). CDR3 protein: CASSLWGQEAFF. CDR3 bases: TGTGCCAGCAGCTTATGGGGGCAGGAAGCTTTCTTT.